This T cell receptor beta chain originates from a study of blood T cell repertoires in COVID-19. Across the study: The United States, Italy and Spain supplied acute and convalescent COVID-19 samples.

This table comes from immunoSEQ multiplex PCR, and its TCRdb copy is limited to in-frame clones, with some not included. The data contain 200,000 to 300,000 clones, approximately 86% of them singletons. Germline CDR1 and CDR2: MNHEY and SVGEGT. Trimming pared 5 bases from V and 7 bases from J, leaving 14 bases between. The CDR3 is 13 amino acids. Sequences were obtained from peripheral blood. The chain is built from TRBV6-2 or TRBV6-3 and TRBJ1-2; maybe TRBD1 (6 bases). The clonotype originates from a man in his forties who had recovered from COVID-19. CDR3 residues: CASSDRLAAGYTF. The CDR3 DNA reads as TGTGCCAGCAGTGACAGGTTGGCGGCTGGCTACACCTTC.